The 16 T cell receptor beta chains reported below all come from one sample, sequenced in a study of Ad26.COV2.S vaccination and SARS-CoV-2 variants. Generated by immunoSEQ multiplex PCR, the TCRdb table keeps only in-frame clones and is missing some. Of hundreds of thousands of clones listed, approximately 86% are singletons. As for treatment: approximately 18 received Ad26.COV2.S at low or high dose, single or two shots; roughly 5 received placebo; per-sample allocation not given. Each sample was drawn 63 days after the first injection (of vaccine or placebo). This sample comprised peripheral blood, obtained in a trial of Ad26.COV2.S vaccine versus placebo. The receptors here all came from a person between 18 and 65 years old who received the Ad26.COV2.S COVID-19 vaccine or a placebo.

This chain links TRBV7-9 with TRBJ1-1; D uncertain. The V end was cut by 3 bases, the J end by 2 bases, with 10 bases between. The CDR3 runs 14 residues. Germline assignment: CDR1 SEHNR and CDR2 FQNEAQ (reference sequence). The CDR3 protein is CASSFSGINTEAFF. CDR3 nucleotides: TGTGCCAGCAGCTTCTCGGGGATTAACACTGAAGCTTTCTTT.

This CDR3 is CASGGLGAEAFF. Here the CDR3 DNA reads TGCGCCAGCGGTGGTCTTGGGGCTGAAGCTTTCTTT. The V call is TRBV10-2, the J call TRBJ1-1, with D unresolved. Germline-derived CDR1 and CDR2 are WSHSY and SAAADI. This CDR3 spans 12 amino acids. V was clipped by 8 bases and J by 6 bases, with 13 bases between them.

The rearrangement joins TRBV7-2 to TRBJ1-2; no clear D. This CDR3 is built from 12 residues. Trimming took off 5 bases at V and 8 bases at J, with 12 bases between the two ends. Looked up from germline, CDR1 is SGHTA and CDR2 is FQGNSA. The CDR3 sequence: CASSPLLKGYTF. In DNA, the CDR3 is TGTGCCAGCAGCCCCCTCCTAAAGGGCTACACCTTC.

CDR3 sequence: CASSVDNTGELFF. CDR3 nucleotides: TGTGCCAGCAGCGTAGATAACACCGGGGAGCTGTTTTTT. This chain joins TRBV9 and TRBJ2-2; D unclear. Germline V lookup: CDR1 SGDLS, CDR2 YYNGEE. V dropped 0 bases and J dropped 2 bases, with 2 bases sitting between them. The CDR3 runs 13 residues.

The chain carries TRBV4-3 and TRBJ1-6; 8 bases align to TRBD1. The CDR3 sequence is 17 residues long. Germline loops: CDR1 LGHNA, CDR2 YSLEER. V was pared by 0 bases and J by 10 bases, with 11 bases of the junction left unmatched. The CDR3 bases are TGCGCCAGCAGCCAAGATCTAGCGACAGGGGTGGACTCACCCCTCCACTTT. Translation: CASSQDLATGVDSPLHF.

This sequence joins TRBV3-1 (or the pseudogene TRBV3-2) and TRBJ2-1, with a weak D call TRBD1 (7 bases). The CDR3 covers 16 residues. Between the trimmed V and J ends, which lost 4 bases and 3 bases, there was a span of 16 bases. Germline V gene data show CDR1 as LGHDT and CDR2 as YNNKEL (reference sequence). CDR3 nucleotides: TGTGCCAGCAGCCGTTCGGGGGCAGGGGGCTACAATGAGCAGTTCTTC. Protein: CASSRSGAGGYNEQFF.

V and J are TRBV5-1 and TRBJ2-3, with 7 bases fitting TRBD2. V dropped 1 base and J dropped 4; count of bases not matched to a gene: 6. The CDR3 runs 15 residues. Germline V CDR1 and CDR2: SGHRS, YFSETQ. CDR3 region: CASSLMREYADTQYF. CDR3 in DNA: TGCGCCAGCAGCTTGATGCGGGAGTACGCAGATACGCAGTATTTT.

This clone came up a few times. This chain links TRBV7-2 with TRBJ1-5; 8 bases match TRBD1. Germline V gene data show CDR1 as SGHTA and CDR2 as FQGNSA. With 5 bases clipped from V and 7 bases from J, the junction kept 10 bases outside the gene matches. The CDR3 length is 15 residues. CDR3 amino acids: CASSPRQGAGQPQHF. As DNA, the CDR3 is TGTGCCAGCAGCCCGCGGCAGGGGGCAGGACAGCCCCAGCATTTT.

The chain recombines TRBV5-1 with TRBJ2-1, with 7 bases aligning to TRBD2. CDR1 and CDR2 from the germline V gene are SGHRS and YFSETQ. The V gene end was trimmed by 4 bases and the J gene end by 3 bases; junction bases not matched to a gene: 4. The CDR3 has 14 amino acids. The CDR3 DNA sequence: TGCGCCAGCAGCGGATCTAGCGGCTACAATGAGCAGTTCTTC. Its protein product is CASSGSSGYNEQFF.

The count of this clone is one. The chain couples TRBV7-9 to TRBJ2-3; 8 bases are shared with TRBD1. CDR1 is SEHNR, CDR2 FQNEAQ, per germline (reference sequence). CDR3 length: 15 residues. V dropped 3 bases and J dropped 1; count of bases not matched to a gene: 3. The CDR3 is CASSLGTGRTDTQYF. Here the CDR3 DNA reads TGTGCCAGCAGCTTGGGGACAGGTCGCACAGATACGCAGTATTTT.

The gene calls are TRBV30 and TRBJ2-7, with 7 bases that match TRBD2. The CDR3 consists of 14 residues. Germline loops: CDR1 GTSNPN, CDR2 SVGIG (reference sequence). V trimming: 5 bases; J trimming: 3 bases; junction bases outside the gene matches: 10. CDR3 nucleotides: TGTGCCTGGCAGCGGGATAAGGGAAGCTACGAGCAGTACTTC. Its translation: CAWQRDKGSYEQYF.

The chain couples TRBV7-2 to TRBJ1-6, with TRBD1 matching over 10 bases. The germline V gene has CDR1 SGHTA and CDR2 FQGNSA. The CDR3 length is 16 residues. The J segment lost 4 bases and the V segment lost 5 bases, leaving 5 bases of the junction unmatched. The CDR3 sequence: CASSPRQGAYNSPLHF. The CDR3 DNA is TGTGCCAGCAGCCCGAGACAGGGGGCTTATAATTCACCCCTCCACTTT.

The rearrangement uses TRBV7-2 and TRBJ1-6, with a possible D match to TRBD1 (6 bases). The CDR3 spans 16 residues. Between the trimmed V and J ends, which lost 5 bases and 6 bases, there was a span of 17 bases. Germline lookup yields CDR1 SGHTA and CDR2 FQGNSA. This chain's CDR3 is CASSTRNRVVNSPLHF. In DNA, the CDR3 is TGTGCCAGCAGCACCCGGAACAGGGTTGTTAATTCACCCCTCCACTTT.

The chain recombines TRBV3-1 (or the pseudogene TRBV3-2) with TRBJ1-1, with 10 bases matching TRBD1. From germline, CDR1 is LGHDT and CDR2 YNNKEL (reference sequence). V was clipped by 3 bases and J by 3 bases; unmatched bases: 4. The CDR3 is 15 amino acids. This CDR3 is CASSQLGQGYTEAFF. Written as DNA, the CDR3 is TGTGCCAGCAGCCAGCTGGGACAGGGGTACACTGAAGCTTTCTTT.

The genes are TRBV5-1 and TRBJ2-5, with TRBD1 identical over 8 bases. The junction had 2 bases not matched to a gene; V was cut back by 7 bases and J by 3 bases. CDR3 length: 12 residues. Germline-derived CDR1 and CDR2 are SGHRS and YFSETQ. The CDR3 coding sequence is TGCGCCAGCGGACAGGGTGAAGAGACCCAGTACTTC. Its translation: CASGQGEETQYF.

The chain couples TRBV19 to TRBJ1-6, with unresolved D. This CDR3 region has 17 residues. V was cut by 5 bases and J by 5 bases, with 19 bases left in between. The germline V gene encodes CDR1 LNHDA and CDR2 SQIVND (reference sequence). CDR3 in DNA: TGTGCCAGTAGTCCCACCCGGGGAGGGAAGGATAATTCACCCCTCCACTTT. This codes for CASSPTRGGKDNSPLHF. Full variable domain (missing parts from reference TRBV19 and TRBJ1-6): DGGITQSPKYLFRKEGQNVTLSCEQNLNHDAMYWYRQDPGQGLRLIYYSQIVNDFQKGDIAEGYSVSREKKESFPLTVTSAQKNPTAFYLCASSPTRGGKDNSPLHFGNGTRLTVT.